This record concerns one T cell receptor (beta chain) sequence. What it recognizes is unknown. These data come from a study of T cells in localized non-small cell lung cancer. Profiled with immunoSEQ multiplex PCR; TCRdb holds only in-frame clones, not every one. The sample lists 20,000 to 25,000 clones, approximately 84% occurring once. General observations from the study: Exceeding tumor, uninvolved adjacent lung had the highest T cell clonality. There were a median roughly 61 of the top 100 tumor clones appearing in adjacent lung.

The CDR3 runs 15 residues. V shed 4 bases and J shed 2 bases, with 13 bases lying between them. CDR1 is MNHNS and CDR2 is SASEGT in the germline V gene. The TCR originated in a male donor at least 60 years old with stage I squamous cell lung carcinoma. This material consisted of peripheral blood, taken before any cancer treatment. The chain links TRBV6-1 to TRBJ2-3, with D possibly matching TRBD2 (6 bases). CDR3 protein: CASSALGGYTDTQYF. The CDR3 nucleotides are TGTGCCAGCAGTGCCCTTGGAGGGTACACAGATACGCAGTATTTT.